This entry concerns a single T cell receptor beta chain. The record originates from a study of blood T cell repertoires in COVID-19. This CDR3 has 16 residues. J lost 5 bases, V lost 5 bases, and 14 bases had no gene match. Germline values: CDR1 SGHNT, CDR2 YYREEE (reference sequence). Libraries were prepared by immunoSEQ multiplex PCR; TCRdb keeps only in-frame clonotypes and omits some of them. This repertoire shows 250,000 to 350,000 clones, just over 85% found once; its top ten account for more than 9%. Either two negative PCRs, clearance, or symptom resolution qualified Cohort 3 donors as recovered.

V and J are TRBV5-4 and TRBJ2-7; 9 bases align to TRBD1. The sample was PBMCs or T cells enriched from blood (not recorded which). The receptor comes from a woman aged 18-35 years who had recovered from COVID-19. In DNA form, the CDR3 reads TGTGCCAGCAGTTCCCCCTGGGGACAGGGAAGGGACGAGCAGTACTTC. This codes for CASSSPWGQGRDEQYF.